A single T cell receptor beta chain is shown here with its context. Its antigen is not identified. This record belongs to a study of OX40 agonist ivuxolimab in advanced cancers. Whole-study context: Patients enrolled in dose escalation were diagnosed with hepatocellular carcinoma, melanoma, renal cell or head and neck cancer. At roughly 83% male, the cohort had a mean age of about 55 years, ranging from roughly 20 to 80. Study-level findings and limits: Certain nonresponders likewise exhibited a low normalized T-cell clonal expansion. CD4+ T cells averaged fewer expanded clones than CD8+ T cells.

The table came from immunoSEQ multiplex PCR; TCRdb's copy has only in-frame clones and leaves some out. The data hold almost 85,000 clones, with 94% observed a single time. V gave up 2 bases and J gave up 2 bases, with 12 bases separating them. CDR1 ENHRY and CDR2 SYGVKD come from the germline V gene. The CDR3 runs to 15 residues. The specimen comprised CD4+ or CD8+ T cells sorted from blood, sampled in a trial of the OX40 agonist ivuxolimab. This receptor was taken from an adult with an advanced solid tumor such as melanoma, head and neck, liver or kidney cancer. The chain is built from TRBV10-3 and TRBJ1-2, with D unresolved. CDR3 loop: CAISEGRDDNYGYTF. The DNA of the CDR3 is TGTGCCATCAGTGAGGGGCGGGATGACAACTATGGCTACACCTTC.